The present T cell receptor beta chain was sequenced within a study of blood T cell repertoires in COVID-19. For the study at large: Sites across the United States, Italy and Spain contributed samples from acute and convalescent COVID-19. From T cells, B-cell-depleted T cells, or PBMCs came the material, which was cDNA or gDNA.

Clones were sequenced by immunoSEQ multiplex PCR, and TCRdb holds only the in-frame ones, with some missing. The table shows more than 45,000 clones, with around 89% occurring only once. The CDR3 covers 14 residues. Germline lookup yields CDR1 LGHDT and CDR2 YNNKEL (reference sequence). V lost 3 bases to trimming and J lost 8 bases, with 15 bases between them. This receptor was taken from a man between 60 and 70 years old with acute or convalescent COVID-19. The gene calls are TRBV3-1 (or the pseudogene TRBV3-2) and TRBJ2-3; D is possibly TRBD1 (8 bases). Sequencing was done on a sample of peripheral blood. CDR3 DNA sequence: TGTGCCAGCAGCCACGGACAGGGCGGGGGTACGCAGTATTTT. It codes for CASSHGQGGGTQYF.